This T cell receptor beta chain was obtained from a study of control samples from healthy donors and cancer patients. This CDR3 has 16 amino acids. Trimming pared 2 bases from V and 5 bases from J, leaving 17 bases between. The germline gives CDR1 WNHNN, CDR2 SYGVQD (reference sequence). TCRdb keeps only in-frame clones here, not all; method: immunoSEQ multiplex PCR. Of 85,000 to 100,000 clones in the sample, approximately 82% were seen once. This chain joins TRBV10-1 and TRBJ2-3, with a tentative D call TRBD2 (5 bases). The specimen was blood. The sequence was collected from a man aged 60 to 69 in good health. The CDR3 here is CASSEHGEGLGDTQYF. The CDR3 region has the DNA TGCGCCAGCAGTGAGCACGGGGAAGGGTTGGGAGATACGCAGTATTTT.